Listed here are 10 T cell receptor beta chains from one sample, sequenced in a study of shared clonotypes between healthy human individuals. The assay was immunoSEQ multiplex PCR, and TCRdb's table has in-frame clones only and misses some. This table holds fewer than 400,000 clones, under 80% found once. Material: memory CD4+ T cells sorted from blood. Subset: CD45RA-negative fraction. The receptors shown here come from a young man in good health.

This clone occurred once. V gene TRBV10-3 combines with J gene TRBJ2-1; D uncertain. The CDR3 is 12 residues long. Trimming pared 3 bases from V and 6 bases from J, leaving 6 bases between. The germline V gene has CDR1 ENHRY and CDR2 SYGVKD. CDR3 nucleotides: TGTGCCATCAGTGACAGTCTCAATGAGCAGTTCTTC. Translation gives CAISDSLNEQFF.

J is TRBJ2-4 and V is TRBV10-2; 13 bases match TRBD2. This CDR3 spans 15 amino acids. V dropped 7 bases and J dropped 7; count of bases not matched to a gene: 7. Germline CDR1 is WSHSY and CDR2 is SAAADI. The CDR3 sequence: CASTAGLAGVNIQYF. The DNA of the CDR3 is TGCGCCAGCACCGCTGGACTAGCGGGAGTGAACATTCAGTACTTC.

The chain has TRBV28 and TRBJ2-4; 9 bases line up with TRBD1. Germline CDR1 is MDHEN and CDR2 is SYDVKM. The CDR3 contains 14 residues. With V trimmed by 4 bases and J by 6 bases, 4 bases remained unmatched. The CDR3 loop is CASSSTTGGNIQYF. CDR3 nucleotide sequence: TGTGCCAGCAGTTCCACGACAGGGGGAAACATTCAGTACTTC. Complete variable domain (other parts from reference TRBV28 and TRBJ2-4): DVKVTQSSRYLVKRTGEKVFLECVQDMDHENMFWYRQDPGLGLRLIYFSYDVKMKEKGDIPEGYSVSREKKERFSLILESASTNQTSMYLCASSSTTGGNIQYFGAGTRLSVL.

The CDR3 loop reads CAWQAFSTDTQYF. In DNA, the CDR3 is TGTGCCTGGCAGGCCTTTAGCACAGATACGCAGTATTTT. The rearrangement joins TRBV30 to TRBJ2-3; the D is unclear. V was trimmed by 5 bases and J by 0 bases, leaving 9 bases between them. The CDR3 is 13 amino acids. Germline lookup yields CDR1 GTSNPN and CDR2 SVGIG (reference sequence).

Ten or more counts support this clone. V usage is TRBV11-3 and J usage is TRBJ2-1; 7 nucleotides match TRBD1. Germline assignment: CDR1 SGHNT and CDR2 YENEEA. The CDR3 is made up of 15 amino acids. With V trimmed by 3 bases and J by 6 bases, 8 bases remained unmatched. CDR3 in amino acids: CASSLGTAGGNEQFF. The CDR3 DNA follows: TGTGCCAGCAGCTTGGGGACCGCAGGGGGCAATGAGCAGTTCTTC.

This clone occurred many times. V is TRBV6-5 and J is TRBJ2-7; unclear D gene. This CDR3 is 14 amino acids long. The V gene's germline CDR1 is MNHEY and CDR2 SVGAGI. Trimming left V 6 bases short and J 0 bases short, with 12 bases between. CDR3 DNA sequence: TGTGCCAGCAGCCCCCGGGTCTCCTCCTACGAGCAGTACTTC. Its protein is CASSPRVSSYEQYF.

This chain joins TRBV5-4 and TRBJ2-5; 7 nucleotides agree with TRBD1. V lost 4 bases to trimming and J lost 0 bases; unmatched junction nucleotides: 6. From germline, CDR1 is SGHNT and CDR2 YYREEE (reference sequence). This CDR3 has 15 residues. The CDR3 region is CASSIPGGHQETQYF. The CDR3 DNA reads TGTGCCAGCAGCATTCCAGGGGGTCACCAAGAGACCCAGTACTTC.

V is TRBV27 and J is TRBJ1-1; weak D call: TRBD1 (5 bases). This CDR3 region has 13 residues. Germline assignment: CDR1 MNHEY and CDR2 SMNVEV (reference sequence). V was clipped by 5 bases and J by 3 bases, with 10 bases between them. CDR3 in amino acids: CASSQKGHTEAFF. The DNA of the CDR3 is TGTGCCAGCAGTCAAAAGGGGCACACTGAAGCTTTCTTT.

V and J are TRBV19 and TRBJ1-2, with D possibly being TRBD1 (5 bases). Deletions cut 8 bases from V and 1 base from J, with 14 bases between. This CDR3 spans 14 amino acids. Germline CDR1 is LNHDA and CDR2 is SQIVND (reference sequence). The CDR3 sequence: CASGRAGINYGYTF. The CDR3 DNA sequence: TGTGCCAGTGGCAGGGCCGGAATTAACTATGGCTACACCTTC.

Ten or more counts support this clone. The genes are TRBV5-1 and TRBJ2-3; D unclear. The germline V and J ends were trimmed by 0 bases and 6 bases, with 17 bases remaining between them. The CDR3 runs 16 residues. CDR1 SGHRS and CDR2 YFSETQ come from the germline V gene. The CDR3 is CASSLAPLGSADTQYF. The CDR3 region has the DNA TGCGCCAGCAGCTTGGCTCCCCTCGGATCGGCGGATACGCAGTATTTT. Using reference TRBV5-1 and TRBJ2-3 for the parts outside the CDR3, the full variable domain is KAGVTQTPRYLIKTRGQQVTLSCSPISGHRSVSWYQQTPGQGLQFLFEYFSETQRNKGNFPGRFSGRQFSNSRSEMNVSTLELGDSALYLCASSLAPLGSADTQYFGPGTRLTVL.